Listed below are T cell receptor beta chains from one sample, sequenced in a study of T cell changes during pregnancy in multiple sclerosis. Method: immunoSEQ multiplex PCR; TCRdb's copy keeps in-frame clones and lacks some. The table lists around 100,000 clones, approximately 92% of them singletons. The source material was peripheral blood, sampled after pregnancy. The source of these receptors is a female donor with multiple sclerosis, enrolled in a pregnancy study. The CDR3 runs from the conserved cysteine through the conserved F or W.

v_gene	CDR3aa
TRBV19	CASNYRGQTQYF
TRBV6-6	CASSYSNPSSEQYF
TRBV29-1	CSVATQAGSGNTIYF
TRBV2	CASREDSYSGNTIYF
TRBV7-9	CASSGNRGREDSPLHF
TRBV28	CASSRTAYYEQYF
TRBV7-2	CASTPVSETQYF
TRBV4-3	CASSQDEGGFYGYTF
TRBV6-5	CASSYQGRGAVPLHF
TRBV5-5	CASSLVASGGMDEQFF
TRBV5-4	CASSSQGHTGELFF
TRBV7-8	CASSIYEARDYTF
TRBV7-2	CASSLERSYEQYF
TRBV30	CAWTRGSLNNEQFF
TRBV10-3	CAIRRTDGAQHF
TRBV7-2	CASRTSGSYPEQYF
TRBV4-1	CASSQVLRETGTDTQYF
TRBV7-2	CASSLGHTGVSYEQYF
TRBV28	CASRQGAGQPQHF
TRBV2	CASRGLASPGLEQYF